These 6 T cell receptor beta chains were sequenced from one sample in a study of T and B cells in COVID-19 patients. From blood, 250-500 ng of genomic DNA served as TRB template. BIOMED2 TRB-A/B primer pools were used in multiplex TRB PCR. TCRdb re-called the multiplex PCR reads through MiXCR, storing one row per CDR3 protein. The sample yields some 8,100 distinct CDR3 sequences, roughly 35% seen once. The sequencing sample was made of blood. The receptor set was obtained from a human donor with active COVID-19.

This clonotype has just a few counts. The chain employs TRBV5-5 and TRBJ1-2; TRBD1 might be the D (5 bases). The CDR3 consists of 18 residues. CDR1 is SGHKS and CDR2 is YYEKEE in the germline V gene (reference sequence). The V end was cut by 1 base, the J end by 0 bases, with 19 bases between. The CDR3 nucleotides are TGTGCCAGCAGCTTGCGGGGGGACGGAATTTCAGCTAACTATGGCTACACCTTC. Its protein product is CASSLRGDGISANYGYTF.

Only a few counts were recorded for this clonotype. The chain uses TRBV6-5 and TRBJ1-6, with TRBD1 identical over 8 bases. This CDR3 is 14 amino acids long. J was trimmed by 7 bases and V by 6 bases; bases with no gene match: 5. Germline V CDR1 and CDR2: MNHEY, SVGAGI. The CDR3 sequence is CASRSGGWNSPLHF. The CDR3 DNA follows: TGTGCCAGCAGGTCAGGGGGCTGGAATTCACCCCTCCACTTT.

Only a few counts were recorded for this clonotype. The V call is TRBV5-6, the J call TRBJ2-2; D uncertain. The CDR3 sequence is 12 residues long. Trimming took off 1 base at V and 7 bases at J, with 5 bases between the two ends. Looked up from germline, CDR1 is SGHDT and CDR2 is YYEEEE. CDR3 amino acids: CASSLSDGELFF. In nucleotides, the CDR3 is TGTGCCAGCAGCTTGTCTGACGGGGAGCTGTTTTTT.

V gene TRBV5-5 combines with J gene TRBJ2-1; no clear D. Trimming cost V 0 bases and J 6 bases, with 7 bases left between them. The CDR3 extends over 13 amino acids. Germline assignment: CDR1 SGHKS and CDR2 YYEKEE (reference sequence). The CDR3 coding sequence is TGTGCCAGCAGCTTGGCTTGGATCAATGAGCAGTTCTTC. Its translation: CASSLAWINEQFF.

In its sample, this clonotype was seen once. The V gene is TRBV6-6, the J gene TRBJ2-4, with D perhaps TRBD2 (6 bases). V lost 2 bases, J lost 1 base, and 12 bases lay in between. CDR3 length: 16 amino acids. The germline CDR1 and CDR2 sequences are MNHNY and SVGAGI (reference sequence). CDR3: CASSYGGVGAKNIQYF. The CDR3 nucleotides are TGTGCCAGCAGTTACGGCGGGGTCGGGGCCAAAAACATTCAGTACTTC.

This chain connects TRBV6-2 or TRBV6-3 to TRBJ1-4; a possible D gene is TRBD1 (5 bases). Per germline, CDR1 MNHEY and CDR2 SVGEGT. The CDR3 covers 16 residues. The V gene lost 2 bases and the J gene lost 5 bases, with 15 bases spanning the gap. CDR3 bases: TGTGCCAGCAGTTACGATCGGCAGGGCCTGAATGAAAAACTGTTTTTT. Translation: CASSYDRQGLNEKLFF.